Shown below are 20 T cell receptor beta chains from a single sample sequenced in a study of blood T cells in healthy people across ages. A sample-barcoded 5' primer and a J-beta primer mix were used in a second PCR of about 7 to 12 cycles. MiXCR, applied by TCRdb to the 5' RACE reads, yields one record per CDR3 protein. The sample lists hundreds of thousands of distinct CDR3 sequences, approximately 67% occurring once. The source material was blood. The receptors were sampled from a man aged 25 to 40 in good health.

The gene calls are TRBV4-3 and TRBJ2-7; TRBD1 aligns across 8 bases. V lost 4 bases to trimming and J lost 3 bases; unmatched junction nucleotides: 5. The CDR3 contains 14 residues. Germline V CDR1 and CDR2: LGHNA, YSLEER. The CDR3 reads CASSLRTGIYEQYF. The CDR3 bases are TGCGCCAGCAGCCTCCGGACAGGGATCTACGAGCAGTACTTC.

This clonotype occurred a few times. The chain combines TRBV7-2 with TRBJ2-4; D possibly corresponds to TRBD1 (6 bases). Deletions cut 5 bases from V and 7 bases from J, with 15 bases between. CDR1 and CDR2 from the germline V gene are SGHTA and FQGNSA. This CDR3 has 14 residues. CDR3 amino acids: CASSPQGPGNIQYF. CDR3 coding DNA: TGTGCCAGCAGCCCCCAGGGGCCAGGGAACATTCAGTACTTC.

The chain carries TRBV7-8 and TRBJ2-3; D remains ambiguous. V shed 5 bases and J shed 3 bases, with 12 bases lying between them. This CDR3 spans 14 amino acids. The germline CDR1 and CDR2 sequences are SGHVS and FQNEAQ. CDR3 bases: TGTGCCAGCAGCGCGACGGACGGGACAGATACGCAGTATTTT. Its protein is CASSATDGTDTQYF.

V and J are TRBV27 and TRBJ1-4; 10 bases fit TRBD1. The CDR3 has 14 amino acids. CDR1 MNHEY and CDR2 SMNVEV come from the germline V gene (reference sequence). V gave up 10 bases and J gave up 6 bases; unmatched junction bases: 8. The DNA for the CDR3 is TGTGCCACGGCGACAGGGGGCGGTTATGAAAAACTGTTTTTT. It is translated as CATATGGGYEKLFF.

The chain is built from TRBV2 and TRBJ1-5; TRBD1 agrees at 10 bases. The germline V gene has CDR1 SNHLY and CDR2 FYNNEI. V trimming: 4 bases; J trimming: 5 bases; junction bases outside the gene matches: 5. There are 15 residues in the CDR3. CDR3 DNA sequence: TGTGCCAGCAGTGCCGGGACAGGGGTCCATCAGCCCCAGCATTTT. It is translated as CASSAGTGVHQPQHF.

This chain joins TRBV5-1 and TRBJ1-2, with D tentatively TRBD1 (5 bases). V was shortened by 0 bases and J by 8 bases, with 14 bases between the two germline ends. The germline gives CDR1 SGHRS, CDR2 YFSETQ. This CDR3 comprises 14 residues. The CDR3 nucleotides are TGCGCCAGCAGCTTGGAGGCAGGGATTGGCGGCTACACCTTC. Amino acid sequence: CASSLEAGIGGYTF. Drawing the rest from reference TRBV5-1 and TRBJ1-2, the complete variable domain is KAGVTQTPRYLIKTRGQQVTLSCSPISGHRSVSWYQQTPGQGLQFLFEYFSETQRNKGNFPGRFSGRQFSNSRSEMNVSTLELGDSALYLCASSLEAGIGGYTFGSGTRLTVV.

The chain has TRBV28 and TRBJ2-4, with a tentative D call TRBD1 (5 bases). The J call may not be correct, given that the DNA end is closer to TRBJ2-7. The CDR3 runs to 15 residues. The germline V gene encodes CDR1 MDHEN and CDR2 SYDVKM. The CDR3 bases are TGTGCCAGCAGTTTAACCGCGGACAACCTCTACGAGCAGTACTTC. It is translated as CASSLTADNLYEQYF.

The V gene is TRBV6-5, the J gene TRBJ1-2; D might be TRBD1 (5 bases). The CDR3 sequence is 14 residues long. The V and J ends lost 5 bases and 4 bases respectively, with 14 bases between them. Germline loops: CDR1 MNHEY, CDR2 SVGAGI. CDR3 in amino acids: CASSPGLMIYGYTF. The CDR3 bases are TGTGCCAGCAGTCCGGGACTCATGATCTATGGCTACACCTTC.

The chain joins TRBV7-9 to TRBJ2-3; D is ambiguous. V lost 0 bases to trimming and J lost 4 bases, with 8 bases between them. Germline V gives CDR1 SEHNR, CDR2 FQNEAQ (reference sequence). This CDR3 contains 14 residues. The CDR3 loop is CASSLALGADTQYF. The CDR3 DNA follows: TGTGCCAGCAGCTTAGCGTTGGGTGCAGATACGCAGTATTTT. Together with reference TRBV7-9 and TRBJ2-3, the CDR3 gives the full variable domain: DTGVSQNPRHKITKRGQNVTFRCDPISEHNRLYWYRQTLGQGPEFLTYFQNEAQLEKSRLLSDRFSAERPKGSFSTLEIQRTEQGDSAMYLCASSLALGADTQYFGPGTRLTVL.

The CDR3 protein is CSARDGLKQEEQYF. The CDR3 DNA is TGCAGTGCTAGGGACGGGCTCAAACAAGAAGAGCAGTACTTC. This rearrangement joins TRBV20-1 to TRBJ2-5; D remains ambiguous. Per germline, CDR1 DFQATT and CDR2 SNEGSKA (reference sequence). CDR3 size: 14 residues. V was clipped by 3 bases and J by 11 bases, with 22 bases between them.

The CDR3 spells CASVTRFTEAFF. The CDR3, as DNA: TGTGCCAGCGTGACCAGATTCACTGAAGCTTTCTTT. This chain uses TRBV28 with TRBJ1-1; no clear D. Between the trimmed V and J ends, which lost 8 bases and 4 bases, there was a span of 11 bases. The CDR3 runs to 12 residues. CDR1 is MDHEN, CDR2 SYDVKM, per germline.

The chain recombines TRBV2 with TRBJ2-7; no reliable D call. The V gene's germline CDR1 is SNHLY and CDR2 FYNNEI. The V gene lost 4 bases and the J gene lost 1 base, with 8 bases spanning the gap. The CDR3 has 13 amino acids. The CDR3 DNA reads TGTGCCAGCAGTGCTGCGCAGTCCTACGAGCAGTACTTC. It translates to CASSAAQSYEQYF. Drawing the rest from reference TRBV2 and TRBJ2-7, the complete variable domain is EPEVTQTPSHQVTQMGQEVILRCVPISNHLYFYWYRQILGQKVEFLVSFYNNEISEKSEIFDDQFSVERPDGSNFTLKIRSTKLEDSAMYFCASSAAQSYEQYFGPGTRLTVT.

This rearrangement joins TRBV12-3 or TRBV12-4 to TRBJ2-1, with TRBD2 matching 8 bases. Germline trimming cut 8 bases from V and 3 bases from J; bases unmatched to any gene: 6. The CDR3 extends over 14 amino acids. The CDR3 region is CASLKRGFYNEQFF. The CDR3 DNA follows: TGTGCCAGCCTCAAGCGGGGGTTCTACAATGAGCAGTTCTTC.

The rearrangement joins TRBV2 to TRBJ2-7, with TRBD1 matching 8 bases. The CDR3 contains 15 residues. The ends lost 6 bases at V and 1 base at J; junction bases unmatched: 8. CDR1 is SNHLY, CDR2 FYNNEI, per germline. CDR3 loop: CASSTDRANSYEQYF. The CDR3 DNA reads TGTGCCAGCAGCACGGACAGGGCCAATTCCTACGAGCAGTACTTC.

Note on this clonotype: A read error may account for a junction end that differs from germline. The genes are TRBV4-2 and TRBJ2-7; the D gene is possibly TRBD2 (5 bases). Germline V lookup: CDR1 LGHNA, CDR2 YNFKEQ. The CDR3 has 15 amino acids. The CDR3: CASSQETGSTYEQYF. DNA of the CDR3: TGCGCCAGCAGCCAAGAAACGGGGTCCACCTACGAGCAGTACTTC.

This chain links TRBV7-9 with TRBJ1-1; no firm D call. V lost 3 bases and J lost 1, with 9 bases in between. CDR1 SEHNR and CDR2 FQNEAQ come from the germline V gene (reference sequence). The CDR3 is 14 residues long. The CDR3 sequence: CASSFHGQNTEAFF. The DNA for the CDR3 is TGTGCCAGCAGCTTCCACGGGCAGAACACTGAAGCTTTCTTT.

The chain couples TRBV7-2 to TRBJ2-3, with D possibly being TRBD1 (5 bases). The CDR3 has 19 amino acids. The V end lost 5 bases, the J end lost 0 bases, and 24 bases lay between the germline ends. CDR1 and CDR2 from the germline V gene are SGHTA and FQGNSA. The DNA for the CDR3 is TGTGCCAGCAGCCCAACTCGTTCAGGGCCTCGCCCTAGCACAGATACGCAGTATTTT. Translation gives CASSPTRSGPRPSTDTQYF.

The chain couples TRBV20-1 to TRBJ1-1, with D possibly matching TRBD1 (6 bases). Trimming stripped 2 bases from V and 1 base from J, with 11 bases between. The CDR3 length is 14 residues. From germline, CDR1 is DFQATT and CDR2 SNEGSKA (reference sequence). The CDR3: CSARINRENTEAFF. The CDR3 nucleotides read TGCAGTGCTAGAATCAACAGGGAGAACACTGAAGCTTTCTTT.

The V call is TRBV6-5, the J call TRBJ2-1; D remains unclear. The germline V and J ends were trimmed by 7 bases and 14 bases, with 15 bases remaining between them. CDR1 and CDR2 from the germline V gene are MNHEY and SVGAGI. This CDR3 is built from 11 residues. CDR3 amino acids: CASINRRLEFF. The CDR3, as DNA: TGTGCCAGCATTAATCGGCGGTTGGAGTTCTTC.

The chain couples TRBV11-2 to TRBJ2-1, with a possible D match to TRBD2 (6 bases). The V gene's germline CDR1 is SGHAT and CDR2 FQNNGV. V was trimmed by 5 bases and J by 8 bases, leaving 16 bases between them. The CDR3 totals 14 residues. The CDR3, as DNA: TGTGCCAGCAGCGCCCGACTAGGAGCGGATGAGCAGTTCTTC. Its translation is CASSARLGADEQFF.